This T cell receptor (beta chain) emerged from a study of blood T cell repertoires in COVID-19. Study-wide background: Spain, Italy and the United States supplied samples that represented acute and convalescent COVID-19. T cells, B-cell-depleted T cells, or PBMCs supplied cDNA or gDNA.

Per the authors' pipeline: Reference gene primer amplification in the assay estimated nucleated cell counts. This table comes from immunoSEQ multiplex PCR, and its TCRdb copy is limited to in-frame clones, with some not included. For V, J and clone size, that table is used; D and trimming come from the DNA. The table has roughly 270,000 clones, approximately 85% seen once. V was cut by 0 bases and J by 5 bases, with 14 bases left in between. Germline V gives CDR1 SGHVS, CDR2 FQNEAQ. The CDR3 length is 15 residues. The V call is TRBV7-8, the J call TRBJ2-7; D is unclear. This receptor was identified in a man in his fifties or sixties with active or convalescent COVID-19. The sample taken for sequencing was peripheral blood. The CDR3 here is CASSLAELVVHEQYF. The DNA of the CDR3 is TGTGCCAGCAGCTTAGCGGAGCTAGTCGTCCACGAGCAGTACTTC.